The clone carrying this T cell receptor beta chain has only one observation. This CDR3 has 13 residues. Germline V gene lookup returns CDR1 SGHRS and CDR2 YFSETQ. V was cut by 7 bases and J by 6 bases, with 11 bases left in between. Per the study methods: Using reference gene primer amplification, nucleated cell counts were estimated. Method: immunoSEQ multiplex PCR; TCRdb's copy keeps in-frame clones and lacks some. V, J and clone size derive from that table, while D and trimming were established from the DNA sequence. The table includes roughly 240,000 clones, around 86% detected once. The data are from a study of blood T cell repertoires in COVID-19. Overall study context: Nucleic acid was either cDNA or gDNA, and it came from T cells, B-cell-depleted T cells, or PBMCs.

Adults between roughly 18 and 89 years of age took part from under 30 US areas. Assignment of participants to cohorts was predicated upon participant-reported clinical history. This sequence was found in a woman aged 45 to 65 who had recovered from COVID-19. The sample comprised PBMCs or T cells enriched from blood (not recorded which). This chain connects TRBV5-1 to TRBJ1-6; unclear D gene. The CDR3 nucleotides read TGCGCCAGCGGAGACGGCTCTAATTCACCCCTCCACTTT. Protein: CASGDGSNSPLHF. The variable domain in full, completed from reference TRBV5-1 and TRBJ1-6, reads KAGVTQTPRYLIKTRGQQVTLSCSPISGHRSVSWYQQTPGQGLQFLFEYFSETQRNKGNFPGRFSGRQFSNSRSEMNVSTLELGDSALYLCASGDGSNSPLHFGNGTRLTVT.